Shown below are 7 T cell receptor beta chains from a single sample sequenced in a study of T cells in Graves' hyperthyroidism and ophthalmopathy. Amplification of TCR beta CDR3 regions was performed using RNA transcripts as template. The primer set for the first-round RT-PCR of the TCR CDR3 was HTBI. TCRdb called the multiplex PCR reads again in MiXCR, with one record for every CDR3 protein. The table records hundreds of thousands of distinct CDR3 sequences, 30% to 40% of them present only once. Sequencing used blood. These TCRs come from a woman aged 35 to 49 with Graves' hyperthyroidism.

This clonotype came up a few times. CDR3 region: CASSGQGGQGAFF. DNA for the CDR3: TGTGCCAGCAGTGGGCAGGGGGGACAGGGAGCTTTCTTT. This chain connects TRBV6-6 to TRBJ1-1; 9 bases are a match to TRBD1. With V trimmed by 5 bases and J by 10 bases, 8 bases remained unmatched. CDR1 is MNHNY and CDR2 is SVGAGI in the germline V gene (reference sequence). The CDR3 runs 13 residues.

There are many counts of this clonotype. The chain carries TRBV2 and TRBJ1-1, with 12 bases identical to TRBD1. Per the germline V gene, CDR1 is SNHLY and CDR2 is FYNNEI. CDR3 length: 16 residues. The V gene end was trimmed by 4 bases and the J gene end by 5 bases; junction bases not matched to a gene: 8. In DNA, the CDR3 is TGTGCCAGCAGTGCCGGGACAGGGGGCTTAAGGACTGAAGCTTTCTTT. Translated: CASSAGTGGLRTEAFF. The full variable domain, rest sourced from reference TRBV2 and TRBJ1-1, is EPEVTQTPSHQVTQMGQEVILRCVPISNHLYFYWYRQILGQKVEFLVSFYNNEISEKSEIFDDQFSVERPDGSNFTLKIRSTKLEDSAMYFCASSAGTGGLRTEAFFGQGTRLTVV.

This clonotype came up many times. V gene TRBV20-1 combines with J gene TRBJ1-5; the match to TRBD1 covers 7 bases. The germline gives CDR1 DFQATT, CDR2 SNEGSKA (reference sequence). CDR3 length: 15 amino acids. J was trimmed by 6 bases and V by 5 bases; bases with no gene match: 13. CDR3 loop: CSAPPAGGSGQPQHF. CDR3 DNA: TGCAGTGCTCCTCCGGCAGGGGGGTCGGGTCAGCCCCAGCATTTT.

At least ten counts were recorded for this clonotype. The rearrangement uses TRBV7-8 and TRBJ1-6, with D perhaps TRBD1 (6 bases). V gave up 4 bases and J gave up 12 bases, with 16 bases separating them. The CDR3 runs 14 residues. Germline CDR1 and CDR2: SGHVS and FQNEAQ. CDR3 amino acids: CASSSATGQRPLHF. The CDR3 nucleotides read TGTGCCAGCAGCTCAGCTACGGGACAACGACCCCTCCACTTT.

This clonotype was recorded many times. The chain links TRBV7-6 to TRBJ1-6; a weak D match, TRBD1 (6 bases). CDR1 and CDR2 from the germline V gene are SGHVS and FNYEAQ. The V gene lost 5 bases and the J gene lost 3 bases, with 11 bases spanning the gap. The CDR3 length is 15 residues. The CDR3 loop reads CASSGGQSYNSPLHF. The CDR3 DNA reads as TGTGCCAGCAGCGGAGGACAGAGCTATAATTCACCCCTCCACTTT.

This clonotype turned up a few times. The genes are TRBV7-2 and TRBJ2-5; 7 bases map to TRBD1. The V and J ends lost 7 bases and 4 bases, in that order; junction bases with no gene match: 9. This CDR3 is 14 amino acids long. The germline gives CDR1 SGHTA, CDR2 FQGNSA. CDR3 in amino acids: CASTIAGGTETQYF. As DNA, the CDR3 is TGTGCCAGCACCATTGCAGGGGGAACAGAGACCCAGTACTTC.

J is TRBJ1-6 and V is TRBV14; no firm D call. The CDR3 runs 16 residues. Germline assignment: CDR1 SGHDN and CDR2 FVKESK. The V end was cut by 4 bases, the J end by 8 bases, with 18 bases between. The CDR3 sequence is CASSPHRVGLDSPLHF. The CDR3 DNA reads TGTGCCAGCAGCCCCCATCGTGTCGGCCTCGATTCACCCCTCCACTTT. Drawing the rest from reference TRBV14 and TRBJ1-6, the complete variable domain is EAGVTQFPSHSVIEKGQTVTLRCDPISGHDNLYWYRRVMGKEIKFLLHFVKESKQDESGMPNNRFLAERTGGTYSTLKVQPAELEDSGVYFCASSPHRVGLDSPLHFGNGTRLTVT.